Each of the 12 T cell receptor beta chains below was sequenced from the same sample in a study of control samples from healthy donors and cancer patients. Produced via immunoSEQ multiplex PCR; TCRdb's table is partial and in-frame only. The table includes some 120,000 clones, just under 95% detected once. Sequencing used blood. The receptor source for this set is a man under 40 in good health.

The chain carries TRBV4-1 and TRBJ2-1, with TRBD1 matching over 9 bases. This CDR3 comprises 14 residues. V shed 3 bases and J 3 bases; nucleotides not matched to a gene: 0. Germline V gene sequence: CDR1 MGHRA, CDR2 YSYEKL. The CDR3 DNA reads TGCGCCAGCAGCCAGGGACAGGGCTACAATGAGCAGTTCTTC. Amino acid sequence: CASSQGQGYNEQFF.

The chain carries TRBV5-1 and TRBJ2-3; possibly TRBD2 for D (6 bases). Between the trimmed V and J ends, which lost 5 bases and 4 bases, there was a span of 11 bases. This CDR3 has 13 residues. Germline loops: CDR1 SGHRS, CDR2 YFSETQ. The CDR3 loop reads CASREGLSDTQYF. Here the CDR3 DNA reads TGCGCCAGCAGGGAGGGACTCTCAGATACGCAGTATTTT.

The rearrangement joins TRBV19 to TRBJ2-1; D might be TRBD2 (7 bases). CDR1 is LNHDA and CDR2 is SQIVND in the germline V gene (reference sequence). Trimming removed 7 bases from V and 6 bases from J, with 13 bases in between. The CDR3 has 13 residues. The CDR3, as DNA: TGTGCCAGTAACCAAGGGGGGGGCAATGAGCAGTTCTTC. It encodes CASNQGGGNEQFF.

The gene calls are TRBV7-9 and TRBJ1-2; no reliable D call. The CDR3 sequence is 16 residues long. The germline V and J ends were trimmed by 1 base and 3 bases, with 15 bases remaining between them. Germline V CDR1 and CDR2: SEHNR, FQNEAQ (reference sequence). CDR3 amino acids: CASSLGVGIEYYGYTF. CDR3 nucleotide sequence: TGTGCCAGCAGCTTAGGCGTGGGGATAGAGTACTATGGCTACACCTTC.

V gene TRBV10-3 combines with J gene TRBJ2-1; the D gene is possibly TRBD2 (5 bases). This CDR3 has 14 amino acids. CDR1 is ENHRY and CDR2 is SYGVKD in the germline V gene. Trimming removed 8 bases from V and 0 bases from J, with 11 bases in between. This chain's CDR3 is CAILSTSSYNEQFF. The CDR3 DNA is TGTGCCATCCTTTCTACTAGCTCCTACAATGAGCAGTTCTTC.

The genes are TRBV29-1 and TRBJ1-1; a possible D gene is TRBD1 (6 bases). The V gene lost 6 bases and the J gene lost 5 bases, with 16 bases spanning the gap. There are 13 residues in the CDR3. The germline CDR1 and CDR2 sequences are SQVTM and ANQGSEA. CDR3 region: CSVWKKGGTEAFF. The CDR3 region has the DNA TGCAGCGTGTGGAAAAAAGGGGGAACTGAAGCTTTCTTT.

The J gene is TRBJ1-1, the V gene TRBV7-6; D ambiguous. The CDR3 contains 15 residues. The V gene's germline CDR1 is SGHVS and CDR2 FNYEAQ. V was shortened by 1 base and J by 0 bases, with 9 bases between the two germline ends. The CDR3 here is CASSLEPALNTEAFF. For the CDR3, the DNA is TGTGCCAGCAGCTTAGAACCCGCACTGAACACTGAAGCTTTCTTT.

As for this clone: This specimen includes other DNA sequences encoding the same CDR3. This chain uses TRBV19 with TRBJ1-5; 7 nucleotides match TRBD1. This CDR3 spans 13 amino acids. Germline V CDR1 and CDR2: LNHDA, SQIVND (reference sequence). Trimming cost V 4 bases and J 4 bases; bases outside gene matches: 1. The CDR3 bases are TGTGCCAGTAGTACGGGACAGAATCAGCCCCAGCATTTT. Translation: CASSTGQNQPQHF.

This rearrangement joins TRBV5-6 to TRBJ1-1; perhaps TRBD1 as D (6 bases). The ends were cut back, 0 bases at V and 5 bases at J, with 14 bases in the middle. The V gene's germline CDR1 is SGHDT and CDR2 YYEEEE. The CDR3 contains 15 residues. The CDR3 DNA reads TGTGCCAGCAGCTTGGGAGCAGGGGCGGGGACTGAAGCTTTCTTT. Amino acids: CASSLGAGAGTEAFF.

The CDR3 DNA follows: TGTGCCAGCAGTGGGGACCAGAACGCACCCCTCCACTTT. Amino acid sequence: CASSGDQNAPLHF. The gene calls are TRBV28 and TRBJ1-6; D is perhaps TRBD1 (5 bases). This CDR3 is built from 13 residues. The V end was cut by 5 bases, the J end by 11 bases, with 13 bases between. Germline V lookup: CDR1 MDHEN, CDR2 SYDVKM.

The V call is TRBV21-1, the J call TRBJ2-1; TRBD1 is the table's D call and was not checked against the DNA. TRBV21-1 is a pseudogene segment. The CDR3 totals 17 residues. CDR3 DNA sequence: TGTGCCAGCAGCAAAACCCCTGGACGAGGGGGAGACAATGAGCAGTTCTTC. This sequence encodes CASSKTPGRGGDNEQFF.

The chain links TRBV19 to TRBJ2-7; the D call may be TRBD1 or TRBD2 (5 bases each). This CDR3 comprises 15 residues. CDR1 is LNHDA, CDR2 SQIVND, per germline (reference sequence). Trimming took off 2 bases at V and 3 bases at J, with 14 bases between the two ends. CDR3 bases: TGTGCCAGTAGTATACCTCGGGACGGAGTCTACGAGCAGTACTTC. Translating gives CASSIPRDGVYEQYF.